This TCR beta chain was captured by sequencing in a study of blood T cell repertoires in COVID-19. Study at large: The cDNA or gDNA used as material had been derived from T cells, B-cell-depleted T cells, or PBMCs.

J was trimmed by 2 bases and V by 2 bases; bases with no gene match: 1. CDR1 MNHEY and CDR2 SVGEGT come from the germline V gene. This CDR3 region has 14 residues. Original processing notes: Amplification of reference gene primers was used by the study to estimate nucleated cell counts. Profiling relied on immunoSEQ multiplex PCR, and the TCRdb table lists in-frame clones only, not all of them. V and J calls and clone size are given by that table; D and trimming were obtained from the DNA. The table lists fewer than 350,000 clones, around 87% of them singletons. Sequencing used peripheral blood. V usage is TRBV6-2 or TRBV6-3 and J usage is TRBJ2-3, with 7 bases aligning to TRBD1. This receptor was identified in a woman between 50 and 59 years old who had recovered from COVID-19. In DNA form, the CDR3 reads TGTGCCAGCAGTTACGGGACAGCCACAGATACGCAGTATTTT. Its protein is CASSYGTATDTQYF.